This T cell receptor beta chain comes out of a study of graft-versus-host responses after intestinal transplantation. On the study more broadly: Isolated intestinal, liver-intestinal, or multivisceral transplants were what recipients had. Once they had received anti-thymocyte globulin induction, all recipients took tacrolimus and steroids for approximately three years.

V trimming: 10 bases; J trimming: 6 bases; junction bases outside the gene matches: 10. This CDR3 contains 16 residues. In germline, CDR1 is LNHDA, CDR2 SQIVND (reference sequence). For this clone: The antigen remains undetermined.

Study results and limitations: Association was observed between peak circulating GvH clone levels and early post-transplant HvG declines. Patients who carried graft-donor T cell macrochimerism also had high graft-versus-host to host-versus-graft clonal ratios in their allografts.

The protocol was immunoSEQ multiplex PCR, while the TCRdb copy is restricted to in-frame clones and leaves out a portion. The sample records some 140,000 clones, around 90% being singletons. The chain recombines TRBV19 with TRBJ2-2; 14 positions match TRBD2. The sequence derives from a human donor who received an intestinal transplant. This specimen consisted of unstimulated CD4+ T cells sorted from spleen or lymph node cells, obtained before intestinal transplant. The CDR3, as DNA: TGTGCCACTCGACTAGCGGGGGGGCAGGGGGCCGGGGAGCTGTTTTTT. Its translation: CATRLAGGQGAGELFF. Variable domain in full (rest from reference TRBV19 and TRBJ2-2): DGGITQSPKYLFRKEGQNVTLSCEQNLNHDAMYWYRQDPGQGLRLIYYSQIVNDFQKGDIAEGYSVSREKKESFPLTVTSAQKNPTAFYLCATRLAGGQGAGELFFGEGSRLTVL.